The 22 T cell receptor beta chains listed next were all sequenced from one sample in a study of radiotherapy plus CTLA-4 blockade in lung cancer. This table comes from immunoSEQ multiplex PCR, and its TCRdb copy is limited to in-frame clones, with some not included. The repertoire holds some 37,000 clones, 70% to 80% seen once, with 8.5% to 9% in the top ten. The input for sequencing was peripheral blood, taken from a patient treated with radiotherapy plus ipilimumab. The receptors were sampled from a human donor with non-small cell lung cancer who had stable disease on radiotherapy plus ipilimumab.

The chain combines TRBV27 with TRBJ1-1; no clear D. Per the germline V gene, CDR1 is MNHEY and CDR2 is SMNVEV (reference sequence). This CDR3 is 14 amino acids long. Trimming removed 3 bases from V and 5 bases from J, with 13 bases in between. The CDR3 reads CASSFINGDTEAFF. The DNA for the CDR3 is TGTGCCAGCAGTTTTATAAACGGGGATACTGAAGCTTTCTTT.

The chain carries TRBV6-1 and TRBJ2-7, with 8 bases aligning to TRBD1. Germline V gene sequence: CDR1 MNHNS, CDR2 SASEGT. The CDR3 consists of 13 residues. The trim removed 6 bases at V and 4 bases at J, leaving 5 bases unmatched. CDR3 nucleotides: TGTGCCAGCAGGAGAACAGGGGGATACGAGCAGTACGTC. Protein: CASRRTGGYEQYV.

This clone was counted once. The CDR3 bases are TGTGCCTGGAGTCTCGGGGTTCCGAACTACAATGAGCAGTTCTTC. It translates to CAWSLGVPNYNEQFF. The chain employs TRBV30 and TRBJ2-1; a possible D gene is TRBD2 (5 bases). The CDR3 is 15 residues long. The V end was cut by 2 bases, the J end by 3 bases, with 14 bases between. Germline loops: CDR1 GTSNPN, CDR2 SVGIG (reference sequence).

The rearrangement joins TRBV6-5 to TRBJ1-2; D possibly corresponds to TRBD1 (6 bases). Germline-derived CDR1 and CDR2 are MNHEY and SVGAGI. Deletions cut 6 bases from V and 4 bases from J, with 12 bases between. The CDR3 loop spans 13 amino acids. CDR3 sequence: CASSQRGFYGYTF. The DNA of the CDR3 is TGTGCCAGCAGCCAAAGGGGGTTCTATGGCTACACCTTC.

This chain links TRBV7-6 with TRBJ2-7; D is tentatively TRBD1 or TRBD2 (6 bases each). This CDR3 region has 16 residues. In germline, CDR1 is SGHVS, CDR2 FNYEAQ. Trimming shortened V by 2 bases and J by 4 bases, and 18 bases separated the two germline ends. This chain's CDR3 is CASSLKGGQRNYEQYV. As DNA, the CDR3 is TGTGCCAGCAGCTTAAAAGGGGGGCAACGGAATTACGAGCAGTACGTC.

The chain joins TRBV18 to TRBJ1-1, with 7 bases matching TRBD1. The CDR3 contains 15 residues. J gave up 4 bases and V 3 bases, and 8 bases lay outside the gene matches. Germline loops: CDR1 KGHSH, CDR2 LQKENI. The CDR3, as DNA: TGTGCCAGCTCACCTAGACAGGGTCCGGGCACTGAAGCTTTCTTT. Its protein product is CASSPRQGPGTEAFF.

The chain couples TRBV9 to TRBJ2-1; D may be TRBD2 (5 bases). V shed 5 bases and J shed 6 bases, with 15 bases lying between them. The CDR3 runs to 14 residues. Per germline, CDR1 SGDLS and CDR2 YYNGEE. The CDR3 spells CASSLGLHLNEQFF. CDR3 sequence (DNA): TGTGCCAGCAGTTTAGGACTTCACCTCAATGAGCAGTTCTTC.

The chain couples TRBV7-2 to TRBJ2-7; 7 nucleotides match TRBD1. Germline V gene lookup returns CDR1 SGHTA and CDR2 FQGNSA. The J segment lost 6 bases and the V segment lost 4 bases, leaving 9 bases of the junction unmatched. This CDR3 is 14 amino acids long. CDR3 in amino acids: CASSYLTGDGEQYV. CDR3 coding DNA: TGTGCCAGCAGCTACTTAACAGGGGACGGCGAGCAGTACGTC.

The chain is built from TRBV7-9 and TRBJ1-2; D uncertain. The germline V gene encodes CDR1 SEHNR and CDR2 FQNEAQ (reference sequence). Between the trimmed V and J ends, which lost 1 base and 2 bases, there was a span of 8 bases. The CDR3 covers 14 residues. For the CDR3, the DNA is TGTGCCAGCAGCTTAGGCGGACGGAACTATGGCTACACCTTC. It translates to CASSLGGRNYGYTF.

The chain couples TRBV28 to TRBJ2-7; 12 bases fit TRBD2. Germline V lookup: CDR1 MDHEN, CDR2 SYDVKM. CDR3 size: 18 residues. The V segment lost 6 bases and the J segment 3 bases; nucleotides outside the gene matches: 15. CDR3 region: CASSPGGLAGGPVYEQYV. The CDR3 bases are TGTGCCAGCAGCCCTGGGGGGCTAGCGGGGGGGCCAGTCTACGAGCAGTACGTC.

The rearrangement links TRBV2 to TRBJ2-2, with 8 bases aligning to TRBD1. Germline-derived CDR1 and CDR2 are SNHLY and FYNNEI. The CDR3 covers 15 residues. Trimming took 3 bases from V and 7 from J; bases not matched to a gene: 7. CDR3 amino acids: CASSELGRGLGELFF. The CDR3 coding sequence is TGTGCCAGCAGTGAGCTCGGCAGGGGGCTCGGGGAGCTGTTTTTT.

The chain joins TRBV7-2 to TRBJ2-7; 10 bases are shared with TRBD2. This CDR3 spans 15 amino acids. Germline assignment: CDR1 SGHTA and CDR2 FQGNSA. Trimming removed 3 bases from V and 3 bases from J; junction bases left unmatched: 5. CDR3 sequence (DNA): TGTGCCAGCAGCTTCAAGCGGGGGGGAAACTACGAGCAGTACTTC. It specifies CASSFKRGGNYEQYF. The full variable domain, its missing parts supplied by reference TRBV7-2 and TRBJ2-7, is GAGVSQSPSNKVTEKGKDVELRCDPISGHTALYWYRQSLGQGLEFLIYFQGNSAPDKSGLPSDRFSAERTGGSVSTLTIQRTQQEDSAVYLCASSFKRGGNYEQYFGPGTRLTVT.

V gene TRBV30 combines with J gene TRBJ1-1; D is undetermined. The CDR3 consists of 13 residues. The V gene lost 5 bases and the J gene lost 4 bases, with 14 bases spanning the gap. Germline CDR1 is GTSNPN and CDR2 is SVGIG (reference sequence). CDR3 amino acids: CAWRTIRGTEAFF. The CDR3 region has the DNA TGTGCCTGGCGCACCATCCGGGGCACTGAAGCTTTCTTT.

The chain employs TRBV6-4 and TRBJ2-3; D is ambiguous. Germline loops: CDR1 MRHNA, CDR2 SNTAGT. This CDR3 has 15 amino acids. Trimming removed 2 bases at V and 1 base at J, with 10 bases between. DNA for the CDR3: TGTGCCAGCAGTGACCTGGGAATACGCACAGATACGCAGTATTTT. Residues: CASSDLGIRTDTQYF.

This clone was observed a few times. This sequence joins TRBV6-5 and TRBJ1-2; TRBD1 matches 7 bases. The germline V gene encodes CDR1 MNHEY and CDR2 SVGAGI. The CDR3 has 13 residues. Trimming removed 5 bases from V and 4 bases from J; junction bases left unmatched: 4. CDR3 nucleotide sequence: TGTGCCAGCAGTAACAGGGGTGGCTATGGCTACACCTTC. Its protein is CASSNRGGYGYTF.

V gene TRBV2 combines with J gene TRBJ1-5; TRBD1 matches 8 bases. Looked up from germline, CDR1 is SNHLY and CDR2 is FYNNEI. The CDR3 sequence is 14 residues long. V gave up 6 bases and J gave up 4 bases; unmatched junction bases: 5. This CDR3 reads CASRRTGPNQPQHF. The CDR3 bases are TGTGCCAGCAGGCGGACAGGGCCTAATCAGCCCCAGCATTTT.

The chain recombines TRBV28 with TRBJ1-5; no firm D call. The CDR3 has 13 residues. Germline V lookup: CDR1 MDHEN, CDR2 SYDVKM. Between the trimmed V and J ends, which lost 7 bases and 4 bases, there was a span of 11 bases. The DNA for the CDR3 is TGTGCCAGCATCGAAACTCTAAATCAGCCCCAGCATTTT. This gives the protein CASIETLNQPQHF.

The chain employs TRBV5-6 and TRBJ2-7, with no clear D. This CDR3 has 12 amino acids. Germline values: CDR1 SGHDT, CDR2 YYEEEE. With 3 bases removed from V and 3 bases from J, the gap between germline ends came to 7 bases. For the CDR3, the DNA is TGTGCCAGCAGCTCAAGTGACTACGAGCAGTACGTC. Translation: CASSSSDYEQYV.

The rearrangement joins TRBV5-1 to TRBJ2-1; D perhaps matches TRBD2 (6 bases). Germline V gives CDR1 SGHRS, CDR2 YFSETQ. This CDR3 contains 14 residues. The V and J ends lost 0 bases and 5 bases respectively, with 9 bases between them. CDR3 in amino acids: CASSLGRGDNEQFF. In nucleotides, the CDR3 is TGCGCCAGCAGCTTGGGGAGGGGCGACAATGAGCAGTTCTTC.

The rearrangement links TRBV12-5 to TRBJ1-1, with no clear D. Per the germline V gene, CDR1 is LGHNT and CDR2 is FRNRAP. This CDR3 is 13 amino acids long. V shed 1 base and J shed 4 bases, with 7 bases lying between them. CDR3 bases: TGTGCTAGTGGTTTGGCTCAGGCCACTGAAGCTTTCTTT. It encodes CASGLAQATEAFF. The complete variable domain, with remaining parts taken from reference TRBV12-5 and TRBJ1-1, reads DARVTQTPRHKVTEMGQEVTMRCQPILGHNTVFWYRQTMMQGLELLAYFRNRAPLDDSGMPKDRFSAEMPDATLATLKIQPSEPRDSAVYFCASGLAQATEAFFGQGTRLTVV.

The J gene is TRBJ1-6, the V gene TRBV5-4; D gene uncertain. The CDR3 loop spans 13 amino acids. CDR1 is SGHNT and CDR2 is YYREEE in the germline V gene (reference sequence). Trimming pared 4 bases from V and 6 bases from J, leaving 8 bases between. CDR3 amino acids: CASSPPGNSPLHF. The CDR3 DNA reads TGTGCCAGCAGCCCCCCCGGTAATTCACCCCTCCACTTT.

This clone has a handful of counts. This chain joins TRBV5-1 and TRBJ1-2; D unclear. The CDR3 has 15 residues. Germline V CDR1 and CDR2: SGHRS, YFSETQ. V was cut by 0 bases and J by 2 bases, with 11 bases left in between. The CDR3 DNA reads TGCGCCAGCAGCTTGGACCCAGGAAACAACTATGGCTACACCTTC. Translation: CASSLDPGNNYGYTF.